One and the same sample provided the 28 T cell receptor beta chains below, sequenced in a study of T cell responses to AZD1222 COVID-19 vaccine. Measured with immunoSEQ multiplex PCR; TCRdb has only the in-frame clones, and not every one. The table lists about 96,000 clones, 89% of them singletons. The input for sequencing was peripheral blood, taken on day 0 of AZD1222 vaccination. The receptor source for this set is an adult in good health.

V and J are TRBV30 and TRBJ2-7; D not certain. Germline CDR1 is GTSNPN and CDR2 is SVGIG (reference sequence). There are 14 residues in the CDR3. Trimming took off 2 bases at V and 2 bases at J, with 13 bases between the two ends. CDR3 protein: CAWSRKVRAYEQYF. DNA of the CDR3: TGTGCCTGGAGTAGAAAGGTTCGCGCCTACGAGCAGTACTTC.

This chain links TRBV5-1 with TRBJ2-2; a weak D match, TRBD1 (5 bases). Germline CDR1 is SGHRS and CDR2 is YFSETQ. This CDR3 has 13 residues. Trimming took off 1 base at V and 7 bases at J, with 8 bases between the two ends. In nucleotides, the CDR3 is TGCGCCAGCAGCTTGCAGGGTCACGGGGAGCTGTTTTTT. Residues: CASSLQGHGELFF.

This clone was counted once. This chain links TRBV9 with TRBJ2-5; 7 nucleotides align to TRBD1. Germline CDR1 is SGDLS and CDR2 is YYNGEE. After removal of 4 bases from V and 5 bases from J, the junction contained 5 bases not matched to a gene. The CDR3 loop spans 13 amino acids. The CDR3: CASSRDRDETQYF. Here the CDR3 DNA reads TGTGCCAGCAGCCGAGACAGGGATGAGACCCAGTACTTC.

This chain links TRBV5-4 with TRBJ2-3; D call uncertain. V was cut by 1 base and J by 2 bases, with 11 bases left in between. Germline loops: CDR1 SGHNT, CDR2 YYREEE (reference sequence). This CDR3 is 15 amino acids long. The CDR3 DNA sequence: TGTGCCAGCAGCTTGATTCCTGGAATCACAGATACGCAGTATTTT. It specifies CASSLIPGITDTQYF. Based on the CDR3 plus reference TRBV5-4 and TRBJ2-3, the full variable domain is ETGVTQSPTHLIKTRGQQVTLRCSSQSGHNTVSWYQQALGQGPQFIFQYYREEENGRGNFPPRFSGLQFPNYSSELNVNALELDDSALYLCASSLIPGITDTQYFGPGTRLTVL.

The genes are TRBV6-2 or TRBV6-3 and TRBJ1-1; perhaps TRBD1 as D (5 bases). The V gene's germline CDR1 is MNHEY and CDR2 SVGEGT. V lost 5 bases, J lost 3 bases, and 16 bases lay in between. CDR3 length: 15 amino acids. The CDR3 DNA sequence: TGTGCCAGCAGTCCCCTCATGGGAGGGGACACTGAAGCTTTCTTT. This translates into CASSPLMGGDTEAFF.

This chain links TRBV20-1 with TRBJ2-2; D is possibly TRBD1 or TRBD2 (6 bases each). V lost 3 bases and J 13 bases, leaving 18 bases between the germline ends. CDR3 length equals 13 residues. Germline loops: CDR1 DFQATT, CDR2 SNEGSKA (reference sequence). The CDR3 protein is CSASADRRDGLFF. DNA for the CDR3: TGCAGTGCTAGTGCCGACAGGAGGGATGGGCTGTTTTTT.

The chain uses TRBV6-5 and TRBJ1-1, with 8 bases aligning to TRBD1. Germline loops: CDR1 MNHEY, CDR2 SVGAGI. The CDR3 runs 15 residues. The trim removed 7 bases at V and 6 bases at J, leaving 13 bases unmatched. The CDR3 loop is CASIGQGRFYSEAFF. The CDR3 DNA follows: TGTGCCAGCATTGGACAGGGAAGGTTTTATTCTGAAGCTTTCTTT.

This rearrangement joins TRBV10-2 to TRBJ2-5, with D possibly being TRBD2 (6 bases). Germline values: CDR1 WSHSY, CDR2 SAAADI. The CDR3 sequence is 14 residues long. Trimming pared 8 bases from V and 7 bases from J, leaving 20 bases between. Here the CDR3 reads CASRHRDSGGTQYF. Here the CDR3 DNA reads TGCGCCAGCCGCCACCGGGACTCCGGTGGGACCCAGTACTTC.

CDR3 in amino acids: CASSLGLDNEKLFF. CDR3 DNA sequence: TGTGCCAGCAGCCTAGGGTTAGATAATGAAAAACTGTTTTTT. The V gene is TRBV11-2, the J gene TRBJ1-4; D is unclear. CDR1 and CDR2 from the germline V gene are SGHAT and FQNNGV. Trimming took 5 bases from V and 4 from J, leaving 11 bases between them. This CDR3 contains 14 residues.

The CDR3 region is CASSLTVNYGYTF. DNA for the CDR3: TGTGCCAGCAGCCTGACAGTTAACTATGGCTACACCTTC. The V gene is TRBV12-3 or TRBV12-4, the J gene TRBJ1-2; a weak D match, TRBD1 (5 bases). V lost 6 bases to trimming and J lost 1 base, with 9 bases between them. The CDR3 is made up of 13 amino acids.

The CDR3 DNA is TGTGCCAGCAGTTGGACGGTTAGCTCCTACGAGCAGTACTTC. Amino acids: CASSWTVSSYEQYF. J is TRBJ2-7 and V is TRBV27; D unclear. The CDR3 extends over 14 amino acids. The V gene's germline CDR1 is MNHEY and CDR2 SMNVEV (reference sequence). V gave up 4 bases and J gave up 0 bases, with 10 bases separating them.

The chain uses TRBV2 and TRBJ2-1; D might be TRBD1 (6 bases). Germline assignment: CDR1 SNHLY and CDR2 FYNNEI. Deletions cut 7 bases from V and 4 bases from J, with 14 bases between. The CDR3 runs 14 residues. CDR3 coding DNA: TGTGCCAGCAAGGCTGGGGGCTCATACAATGAGCAGTTCTTC. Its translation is CASKAGGSYNEQFF. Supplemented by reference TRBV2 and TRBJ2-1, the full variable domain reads EPEVTQTPSHQVTQMGQEVILRCVPISNHLYFYWYRQILGQKVEFLVSFYNNEISEKSEIFDDQFSVERPDGSNFTLKIRSTKLEDSAMYFCASKAGGSYNEQFFGPGTRLTVL.

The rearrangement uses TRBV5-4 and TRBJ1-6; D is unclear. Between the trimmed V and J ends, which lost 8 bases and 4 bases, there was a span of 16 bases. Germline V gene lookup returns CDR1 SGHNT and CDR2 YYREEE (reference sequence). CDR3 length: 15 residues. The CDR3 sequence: CASSTPGLYNSPLHF. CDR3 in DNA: TGTGCCAGTTCTACTCCCGGCCTGTATAATTCACCCCTCCACTTT.

The CDR3 bases are TGTGCCAGCAGCCAAGACAGGGACAATGAGCAGTTCTTC. Its translation is CASSQDRDNEQFF. The chain combines TRBV3-1 (or the pseudogene TRBV3-2) with TRBJ2-1; D is perhaps TRBD1 (5 bases). CDR1 LGHDT and CDR2 YNNKEL come from the germline V gene (reference sequence). The CDR3 contains 13 residues. V was clipped by 0 bases and J by 5 bases, with 5 bases between them.

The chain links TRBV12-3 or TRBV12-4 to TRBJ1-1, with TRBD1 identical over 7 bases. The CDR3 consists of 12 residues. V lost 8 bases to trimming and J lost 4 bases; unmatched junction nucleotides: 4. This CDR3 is CASGRQGTEAFF. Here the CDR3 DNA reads TGTGCCAGCGGCAGACAGGGCACTGAAGCTTTCTTT.

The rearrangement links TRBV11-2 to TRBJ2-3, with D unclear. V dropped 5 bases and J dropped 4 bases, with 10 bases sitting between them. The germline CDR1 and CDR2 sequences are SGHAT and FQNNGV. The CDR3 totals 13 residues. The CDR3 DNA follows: TGTGCCAGCAGCAGACGAGAGGCAGATACGCAGTATTTT. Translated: CASSRREADTQYF.

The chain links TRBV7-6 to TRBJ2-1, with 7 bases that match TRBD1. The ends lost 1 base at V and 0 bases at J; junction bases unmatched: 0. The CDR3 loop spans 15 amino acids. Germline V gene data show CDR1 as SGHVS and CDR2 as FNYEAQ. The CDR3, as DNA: TGTGCCAGCAGCTTAGGGACAGGCTCCTACAATGAGCAGTTCTTC. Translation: CASSLGTGSYNEQFF.

In DNA form, the CDR3 reads TGTGCCAGTAGTATACAAGCTAACACTGAAGCTTTCTTT. Translating it yields CASSIQANTEAFF. The chain recombines TRBV19 with TRBJ1-1; D is undetermined. Trimming left V 2 bases short and J 2 bases short, with 6 bases between. Germline assignment: CDR1 LNHDA and CDR2 SQIVND (reference sequence). The CDR3 is 13 residues long. Combining the CDR3 with reference TRBV19 and TRBJ1-1 gives the whole variable domain DGGITQSPKYLFRKEGQNVTLSCEQNLNHDAMYWYRQDPGQGLRLIYYSQIVNDFQKGDIAEGYSVSREKKESFPLTVTSAQKNPTAFYLCASSIQANTEAFFGQGTRLTVV.

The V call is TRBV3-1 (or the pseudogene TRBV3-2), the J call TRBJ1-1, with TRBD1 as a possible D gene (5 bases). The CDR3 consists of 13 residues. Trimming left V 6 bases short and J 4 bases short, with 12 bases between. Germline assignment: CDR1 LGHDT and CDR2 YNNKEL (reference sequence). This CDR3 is CASRAAGGTEAFF. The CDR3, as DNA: TGTGCCAGCAGAGCGGCGGGGGGCACTGAAGCTTTCTTT.

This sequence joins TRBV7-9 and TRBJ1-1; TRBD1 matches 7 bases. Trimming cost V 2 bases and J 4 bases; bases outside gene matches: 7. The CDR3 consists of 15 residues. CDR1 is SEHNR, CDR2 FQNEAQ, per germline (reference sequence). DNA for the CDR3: TGTGCCAGCAGCTTACGAGGGGGCGGTGGCACTGAAGCTTTCTTT. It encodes CASSLRGGGGTEAFF.

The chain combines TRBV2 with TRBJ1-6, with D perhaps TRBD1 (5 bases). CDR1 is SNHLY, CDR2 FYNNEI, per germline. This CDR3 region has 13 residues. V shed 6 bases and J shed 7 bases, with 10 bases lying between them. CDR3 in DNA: TGTGCCAGCAGGGGGGACGGGAATTCACCCCTCCACTTT. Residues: CASRGDGNSPLHF.

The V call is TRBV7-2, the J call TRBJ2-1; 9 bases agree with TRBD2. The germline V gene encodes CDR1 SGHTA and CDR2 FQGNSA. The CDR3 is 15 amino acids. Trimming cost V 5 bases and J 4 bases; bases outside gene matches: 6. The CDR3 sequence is CASSLSGGAYNEQFF. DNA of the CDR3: TGTGCCAGCAGCCTTAGCGGGGGCGCGTACAATGAGCAGTTCTTC. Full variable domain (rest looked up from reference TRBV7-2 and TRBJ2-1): GAGVSQSPSNKVTEKGKDVELRCDPISGHTALYWYRQSLGQGLEFLIYFQGNSAPDKSGLPSDRFSAERTGGSVSTLTIQRTQQEDSAVYLCASSLSGGAYNEQFFGPGTRLTVL.

CDR3: CASSAGTNYEQYF. The CDR3 DNA is TGTGCCAGCTCAGCCGGGACTAACTACGAGCAGTACTTC. J is TRBJ2-7 and V is TRBV18, with 7 bases that match TRBD2. Trimming at V came to 5 bases and at J to 3 bases, leaving 4 bases not matched to a gene. CDR3 length equals 13 residues. Germline V lookup: CDR1 KGHSH, CDR2 LQKENI.

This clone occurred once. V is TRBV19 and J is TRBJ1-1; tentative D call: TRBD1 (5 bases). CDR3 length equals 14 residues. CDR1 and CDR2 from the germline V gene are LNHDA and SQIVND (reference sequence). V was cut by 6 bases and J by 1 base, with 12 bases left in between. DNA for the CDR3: TGTGCCAGTAGCCCCTGGGGGAGGAACACTGAAGCTTTCTTT. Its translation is CASSPWGRNTEAFF.

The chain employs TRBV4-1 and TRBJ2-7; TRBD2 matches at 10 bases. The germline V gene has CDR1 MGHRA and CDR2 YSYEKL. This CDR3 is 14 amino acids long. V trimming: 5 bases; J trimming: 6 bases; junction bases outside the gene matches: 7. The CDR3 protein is CASSFSSGGGEQYF. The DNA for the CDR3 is TGCGCCAGCAGCTTCTCTAGCGGGGGAGGCGAGCAGTACTTC.

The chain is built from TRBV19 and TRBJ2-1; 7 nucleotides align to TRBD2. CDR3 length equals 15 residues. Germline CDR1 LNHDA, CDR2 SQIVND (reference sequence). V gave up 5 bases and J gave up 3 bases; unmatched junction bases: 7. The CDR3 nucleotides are TGTGCCAGTAGTTCCGCGGGCGGGGGCTACAATGAGCAGTTCTTC. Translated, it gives CASSSAGGGYNEQFF.

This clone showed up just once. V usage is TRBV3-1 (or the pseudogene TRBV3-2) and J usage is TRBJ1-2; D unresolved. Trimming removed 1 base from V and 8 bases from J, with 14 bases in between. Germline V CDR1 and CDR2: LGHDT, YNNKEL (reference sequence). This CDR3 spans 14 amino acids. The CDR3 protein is CASSQAGFTGGYTF. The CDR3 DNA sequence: TGTGCCAGCAGCCAAGCGGGCTTCACGGGGGGCTACACCTTC.

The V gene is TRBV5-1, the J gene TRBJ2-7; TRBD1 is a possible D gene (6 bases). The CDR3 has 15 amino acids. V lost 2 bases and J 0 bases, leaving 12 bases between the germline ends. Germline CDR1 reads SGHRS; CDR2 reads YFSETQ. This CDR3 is CASSFGDRTSYEQYF. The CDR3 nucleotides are TGCGCCAGCAGCTTTGGTGACAGGACCTCCTACGAGCAGTACTTC.